This T cell receptor (beta chain) appears in the sequencing data of a study of blood T cell repertoires in COVID-19. Study at large: Spain, Italy and the United States supplied samples that represented acute and convalescent COVID-19. In each case, the material was cDNA or gDNA derived from T cells, B-cell-depleted T cells, or PBMCs.

Original methodology: Scientists estimated how many nucleated cells there were by amplifying reference gene primers. Sequencing used immunoSEQ multiplex PCR; TCRdb keeps in-frame clones, though not all of them. V and J calls and clone size are given by that table; D and trimming were obtained from the DNA. In the table there are 240,000 or so clones, about four fifths of which are singletons. Germline CDR1 SGHTS, CDR2 YDEGEE. The CDR3 is made up of 14 amino acids. V was pared by 3 bases and J by 7 bases, with 7 bases of the junction left unmatched. The receptor comes from a woman under 30 with acute or convalescent COVID-19. V and J are TRBV5-8 and TRBJ1-2; 9 nucleotides agree with TRBD1. Sequenced input: peripheral blood. This CDR3 is CASSWGTGTFGYTF. The CDR3, as DNA: TGTGCCAGCAGCTGGGGGACAGGGACGTTTGGCTACACCTTC.